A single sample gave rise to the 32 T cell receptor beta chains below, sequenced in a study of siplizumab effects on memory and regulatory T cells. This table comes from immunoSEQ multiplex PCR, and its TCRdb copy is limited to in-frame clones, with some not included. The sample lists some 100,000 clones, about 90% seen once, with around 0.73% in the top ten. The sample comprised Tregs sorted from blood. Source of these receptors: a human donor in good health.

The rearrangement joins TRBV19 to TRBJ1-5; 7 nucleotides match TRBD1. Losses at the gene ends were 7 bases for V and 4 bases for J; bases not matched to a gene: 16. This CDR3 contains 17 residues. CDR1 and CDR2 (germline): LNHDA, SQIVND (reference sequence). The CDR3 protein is CASTRTGKRRLNQPQHF. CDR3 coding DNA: TGTGCCAGTACCCGGACAGGCAAAAGGCGATTAAATCAGCCCCAGCATTTT. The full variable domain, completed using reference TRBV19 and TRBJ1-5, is DGGITQSPKYLFRKEGQNVTLSCEQNLNHDAMYWYRQDPGQGLRLIYYSQIVNDFQKGDIAEGYSVSREKKESFPLTVTSAQKNPTAFYLCASTRTGKRRLNQPQHFGDGTRLSIL.

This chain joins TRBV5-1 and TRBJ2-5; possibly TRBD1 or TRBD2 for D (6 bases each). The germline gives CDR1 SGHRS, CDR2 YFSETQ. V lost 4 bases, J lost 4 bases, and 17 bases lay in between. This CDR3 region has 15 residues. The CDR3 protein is CASSAEGGTGETQYF. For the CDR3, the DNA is TGCGCCAGCAGCGCCGAGGGGGGAACGGGAGAGACCCAGTACTTC.

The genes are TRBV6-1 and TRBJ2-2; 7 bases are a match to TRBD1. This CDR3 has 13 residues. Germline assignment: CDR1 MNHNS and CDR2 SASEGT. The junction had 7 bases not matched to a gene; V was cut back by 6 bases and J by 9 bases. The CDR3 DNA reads TGTGCCAGCAGGATGACAGGGATCCGGGAGCTGTTTTTT. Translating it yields CASRMTGIRELFF.

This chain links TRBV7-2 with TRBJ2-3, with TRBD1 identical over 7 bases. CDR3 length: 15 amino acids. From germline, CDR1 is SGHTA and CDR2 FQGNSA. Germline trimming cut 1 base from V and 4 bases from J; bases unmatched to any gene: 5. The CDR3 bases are TGTGCCAGCAGCTTAGAGGGGGCTTTAGCAGATACGCAGTATTTT. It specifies CASSLEGALADTQYF.

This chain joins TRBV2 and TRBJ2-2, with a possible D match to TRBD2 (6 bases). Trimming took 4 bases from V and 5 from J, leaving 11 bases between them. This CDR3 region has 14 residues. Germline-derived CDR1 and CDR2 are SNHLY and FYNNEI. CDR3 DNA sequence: TGTGCCAGCAGTGGTCTAGGAGGGACCGGGGAGCTGTTTTTT. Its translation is CASSGLGGTGELFF. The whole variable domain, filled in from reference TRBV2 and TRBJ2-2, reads EPEVTQTPSHQVTQMGQEVILRCVPISNHLYFYWYRQILGQKVEFLVSFYNNEISEKSEIFDDQFSVERPDGSNFTLKIRSTKLEDSAMYFCASSGLGGTGELFFGEGSRLTVL.

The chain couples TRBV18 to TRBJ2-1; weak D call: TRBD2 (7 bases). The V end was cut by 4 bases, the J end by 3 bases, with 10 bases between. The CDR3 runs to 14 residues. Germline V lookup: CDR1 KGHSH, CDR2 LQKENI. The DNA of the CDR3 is TGTGCCAGCTCACAGGGGGGGAACTACAATGAGCAGTTCTTC. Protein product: CASSQGGNYNEQFF.

CDR3: CASSPRYREFYNEQFF. In DNA form, the CDR3 reads TGTGCCAGCAGTCCCCGTTACAGGGAGTTCTACAATGAGCAGTTCTTC. The rearrangement links TRBV27 to TRBJ2-1; D perhaps matches TRBD1 (6 bases). The germline gives CDR1 MNHEY, CDR2 SMNVEV (reference sequence). CDR3 length: 16 residues. Trimming pared 5 bases from V and 3 bases from J, leaving 17 bases between.

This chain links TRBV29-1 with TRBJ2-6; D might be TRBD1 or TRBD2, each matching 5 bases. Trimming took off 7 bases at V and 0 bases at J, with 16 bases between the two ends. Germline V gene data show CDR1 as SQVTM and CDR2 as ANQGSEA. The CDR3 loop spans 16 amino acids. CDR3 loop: CSATAVGPSGANVLTF. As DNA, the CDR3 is TGCAGCGCCACAGCCGTGGGACCCTCTGGGGCCAACGTCCTGACTTTC.

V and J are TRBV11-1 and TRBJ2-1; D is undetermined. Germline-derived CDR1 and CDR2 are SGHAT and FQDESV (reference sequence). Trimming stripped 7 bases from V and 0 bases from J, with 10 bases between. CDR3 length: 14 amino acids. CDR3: CASMGSSSYNEQFF. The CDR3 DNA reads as TGTGCCAGCATGGGGTCGAGCTCCTACAATGAGCAGTTCTTC.

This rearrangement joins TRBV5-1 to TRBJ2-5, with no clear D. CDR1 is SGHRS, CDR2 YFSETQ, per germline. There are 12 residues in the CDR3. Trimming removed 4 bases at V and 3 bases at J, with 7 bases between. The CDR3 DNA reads TGCGCCAGCAGCAGTCTGGAAGAGACCCAGTACTTC. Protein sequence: CASSSLEETQYF. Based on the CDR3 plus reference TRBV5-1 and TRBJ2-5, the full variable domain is KAGVTQTPRYLIKTRGQQVTLSCSPISGHRSVSWYQQTPGQGLQFLFEYFSETQRNKGNFPGRFSGRQFSNSRSEMNVSTLELGDSALYLCASSSLEETQYFGPGTRLLVL.

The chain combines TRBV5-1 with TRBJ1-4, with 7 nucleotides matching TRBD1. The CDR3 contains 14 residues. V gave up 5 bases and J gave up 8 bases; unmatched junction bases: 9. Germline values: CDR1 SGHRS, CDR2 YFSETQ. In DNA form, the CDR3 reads TGCGCCAGCAGTTTACAGGGGTTGGGGGAAAAACTGTTTTTT. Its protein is CASSLQGLGEKLFF.

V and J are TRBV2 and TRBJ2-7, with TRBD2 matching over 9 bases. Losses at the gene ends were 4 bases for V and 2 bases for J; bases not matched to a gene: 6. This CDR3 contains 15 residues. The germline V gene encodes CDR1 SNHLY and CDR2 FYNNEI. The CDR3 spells CASSVGAGGPYEQYF. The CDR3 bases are TGTGCCAGCAGTGTAGGAGCGGGAGGCCCCTACGAGCAGTACTTC.

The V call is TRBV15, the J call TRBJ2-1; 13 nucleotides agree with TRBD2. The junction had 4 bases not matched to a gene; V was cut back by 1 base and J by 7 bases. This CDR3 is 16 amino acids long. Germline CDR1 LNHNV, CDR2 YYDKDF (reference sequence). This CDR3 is CATSRGGTSGKNEQFF. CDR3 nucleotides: TGTGCCACCAGCAGAGGGGGGACTAGCGGGAAAAATGAGCAGTTCTTC.

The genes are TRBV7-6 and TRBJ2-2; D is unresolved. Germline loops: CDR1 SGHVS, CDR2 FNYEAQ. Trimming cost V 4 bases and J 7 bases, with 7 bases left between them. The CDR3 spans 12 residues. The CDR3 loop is CASSSRVGELFF. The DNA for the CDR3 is TGTGCCAGCAGCTCCCGCGTCGGGGAGCTGTTTTTT.

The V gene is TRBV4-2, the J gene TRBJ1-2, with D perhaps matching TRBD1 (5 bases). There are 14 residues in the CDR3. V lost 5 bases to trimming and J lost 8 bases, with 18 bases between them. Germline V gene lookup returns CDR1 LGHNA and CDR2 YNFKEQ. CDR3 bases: TGTGCCAGCAGCGAAAGGACGCCACAGGACGGCTACACCTTC. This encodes CASSERTPQDGYTF.

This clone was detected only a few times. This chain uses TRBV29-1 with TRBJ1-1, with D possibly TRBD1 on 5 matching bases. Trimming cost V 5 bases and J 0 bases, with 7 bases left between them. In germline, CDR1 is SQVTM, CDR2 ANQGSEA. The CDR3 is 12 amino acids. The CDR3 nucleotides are TGCAGCGTTTCAGGGATGAACACTGAAGCTTTCTTT. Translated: CSVSGMNTEAFF.

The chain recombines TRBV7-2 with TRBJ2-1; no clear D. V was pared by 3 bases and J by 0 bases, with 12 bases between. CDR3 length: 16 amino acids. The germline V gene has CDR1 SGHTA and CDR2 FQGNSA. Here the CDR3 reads CASSFSFHRSYNEQFF. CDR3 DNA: TGTGCCAGCAGCTTCTCCTTCCATCGCTCCTACAATGAGCAGTTCTTC.

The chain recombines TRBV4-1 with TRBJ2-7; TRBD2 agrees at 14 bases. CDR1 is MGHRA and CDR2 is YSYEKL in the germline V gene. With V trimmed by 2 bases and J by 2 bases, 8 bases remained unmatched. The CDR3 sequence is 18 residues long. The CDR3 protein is CASSQKLGGLAGAYEQYF. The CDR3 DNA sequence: TGCGCCAGCAGCCAAAAGCTCGGGGGACTAGCGGGAGCCTACGAGCAGTACTTC.

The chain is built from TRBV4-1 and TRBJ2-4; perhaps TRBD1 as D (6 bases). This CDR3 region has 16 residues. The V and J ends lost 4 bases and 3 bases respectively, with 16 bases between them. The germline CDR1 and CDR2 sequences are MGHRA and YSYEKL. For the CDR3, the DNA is TGCGCCAGCAGCCTCATACAGGGTCGGGGCAAAAACATTCAGTACTTC. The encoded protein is CASSLIQGRGKNIQYF.

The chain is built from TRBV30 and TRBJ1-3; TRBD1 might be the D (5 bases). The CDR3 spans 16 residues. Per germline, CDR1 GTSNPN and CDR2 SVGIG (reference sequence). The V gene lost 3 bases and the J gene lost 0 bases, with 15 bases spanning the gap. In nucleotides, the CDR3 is TGTGCCTGGAGAGGGGCCGGGACTGGCTCTGGAAACACCATATATTTT. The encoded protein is CAWRGAGTGSGNTIYF. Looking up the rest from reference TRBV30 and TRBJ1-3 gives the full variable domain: SQTIHQWPATLVQPVGSPLSLECTVEGTSNPNLYWYRQAAGRGLQLLFYSVGIGQISSEVPQNLSASRPQDRQFILSSKKLLLSDSGFYLCAWRGAGTGSGNTIYFGEGSWLTVV.

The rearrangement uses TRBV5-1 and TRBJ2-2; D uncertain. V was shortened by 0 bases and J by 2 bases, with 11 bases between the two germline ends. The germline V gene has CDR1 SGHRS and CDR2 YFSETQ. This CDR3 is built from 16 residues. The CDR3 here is CASSLVLGKNTGELFF. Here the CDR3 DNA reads TGCGCCAGCAGCTTGGTGTTGGGTAAAAACACCGGGGAGCTGTTTTTT.

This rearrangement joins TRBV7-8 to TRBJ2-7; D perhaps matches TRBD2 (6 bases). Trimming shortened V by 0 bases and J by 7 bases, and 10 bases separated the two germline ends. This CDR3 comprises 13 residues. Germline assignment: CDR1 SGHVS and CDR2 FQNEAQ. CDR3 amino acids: CASSLAEGGEQYF. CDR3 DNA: TGTGCCAGCAGCTTAGCGGAGGGTGGAGAGCAGTACTTC.

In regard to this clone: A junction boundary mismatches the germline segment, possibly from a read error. CDR3 DNA sequence: TGTGCCAGCAGGGAAGGACTAGCGCCTTTCAATGAGCAGTTCTTC. Residues: CASREGLAPFNEQFF. V and J are TRBV6-1 and TRBJ2-1; 9 bases are shared with TRBD2. The CDR3 contains 15 residues. Germline V gene lookup returns CDR1 MNHNS and CDR2 SASEGT.

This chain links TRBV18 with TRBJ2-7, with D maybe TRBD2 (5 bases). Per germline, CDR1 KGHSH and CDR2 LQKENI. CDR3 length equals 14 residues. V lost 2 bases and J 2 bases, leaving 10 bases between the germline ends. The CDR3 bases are TGTGCCAGCTCACCAGAGGGTAACCCCTACGAGCAGTACTTC. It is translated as CASSPEGNPYEQYF.

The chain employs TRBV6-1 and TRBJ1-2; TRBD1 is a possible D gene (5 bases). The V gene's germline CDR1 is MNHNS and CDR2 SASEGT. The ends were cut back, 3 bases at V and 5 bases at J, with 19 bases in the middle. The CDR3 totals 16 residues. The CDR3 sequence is CASSDAGRRAGYGYTF. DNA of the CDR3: TGTGCCAGCAGTGACGCGGGACGCCGGGCGGGATATGGCTACACCTTC.

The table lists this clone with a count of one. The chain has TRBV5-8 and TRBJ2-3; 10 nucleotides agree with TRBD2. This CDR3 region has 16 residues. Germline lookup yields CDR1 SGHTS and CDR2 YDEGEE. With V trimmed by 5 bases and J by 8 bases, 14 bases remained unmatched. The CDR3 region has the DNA TGTGCCAGCAGTTCAGAAAGGCTAGCGGGAGTGGGTACGCAGTATTTT. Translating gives CASSSERLAGVGTQYF.

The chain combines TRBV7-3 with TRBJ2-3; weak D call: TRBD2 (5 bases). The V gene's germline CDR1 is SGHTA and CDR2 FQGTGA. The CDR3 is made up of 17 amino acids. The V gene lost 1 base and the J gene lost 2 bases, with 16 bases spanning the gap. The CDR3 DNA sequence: TGTGCCAGCAGCTTAAAGTCGTCGGGGAATGTCACAGATACGCAGTATTTT. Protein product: CASSLKSSGNVTDTQYF.

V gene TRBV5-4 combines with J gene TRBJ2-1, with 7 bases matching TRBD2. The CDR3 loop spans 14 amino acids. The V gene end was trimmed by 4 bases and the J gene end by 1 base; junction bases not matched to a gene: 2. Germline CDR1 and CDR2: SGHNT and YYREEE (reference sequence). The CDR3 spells CASSGSGSYNEQFF. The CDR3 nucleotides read TGTGCCAGCAGCGGTAGCGGGTCCTACAATGAGCAGTTCTTC.

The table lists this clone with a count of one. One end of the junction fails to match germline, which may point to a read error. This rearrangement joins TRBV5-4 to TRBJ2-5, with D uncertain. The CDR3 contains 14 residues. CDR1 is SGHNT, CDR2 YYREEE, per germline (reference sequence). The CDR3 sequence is CASSQDPDQETQYF. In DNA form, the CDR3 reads TGCGCCAGCAGCCAAGACCCAGACCAAGAGACCCAGTACTTC.

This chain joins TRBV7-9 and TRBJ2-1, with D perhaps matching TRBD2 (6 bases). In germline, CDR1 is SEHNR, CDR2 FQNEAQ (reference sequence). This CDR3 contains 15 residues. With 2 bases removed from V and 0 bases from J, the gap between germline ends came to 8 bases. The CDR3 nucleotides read TGTGCCAGCAGCTTATTCGGGAGCTCCTACAATGAGCAGTTCTTC. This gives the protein CASSLFGSSYNEQFF.

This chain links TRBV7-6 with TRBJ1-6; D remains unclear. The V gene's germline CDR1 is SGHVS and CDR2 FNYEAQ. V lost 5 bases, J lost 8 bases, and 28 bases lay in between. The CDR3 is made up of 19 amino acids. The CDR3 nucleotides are TGTGCCAGCAGCCTAACGACGTTCGGACGGGGAGCCGTCGATTCACCCCTCCACTTT. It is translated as CASSLTTFGRGAVDSPLHF.

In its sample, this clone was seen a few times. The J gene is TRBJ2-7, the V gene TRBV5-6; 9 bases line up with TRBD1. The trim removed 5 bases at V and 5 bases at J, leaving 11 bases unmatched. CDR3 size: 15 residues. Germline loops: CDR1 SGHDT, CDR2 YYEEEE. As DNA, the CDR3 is TGTGCCAGCAGACGGTATGACAGGGGGATCGACGAGCAGTACTTC. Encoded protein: CASRRYDRGIDEQYF.